The 14 T cell receptor beta chains below were found in one sample sequenced in a study of T cell changes during pregnancy in multiple sclerosis. Libraries were prepared by immunoSEQ multiplex PCR; TCRdb keeps only in-frame clonotypes and omits some of them. The data show 80,000 or so clones, around 92% seen once. This sample comprised peripheral blood, obtained before pregnancy. The receptors derive from a female donor with multiple sclerosis, enrolled in a pregnancy study.

The V call is TRBV29-1, the J call TRBJ1-2; 8 bases are shared with TRBD1. Germline CDR1 reads SQVTM; CDR2 reads ANQGSEA. After removal of 1 base from V and 5 bases from J, the junction contained 9 bases not matched to a gene. This CDR3 is 15 amino acids long. The CDR3 DNA is TGCAGCGTTGAAGCCGCTGGACAGGGAAGATATGGCTACACCTTC. Translated: CSVEAAGQGRYGYTF. The complete variable domain, with remaining parts taken from reference TRBV29-1 and TRBJ1-2, reads SAVISQKPSRDICQRGTSLTIQCQVDSQVTMMFWYRQQPGQSLTLIATANQGSEATYESGFVIDKFPISRPNLTFSTLTVSNMSPEDSSIYLCSVEAAGQGRYGYTFGSGTRLTVV.

The V and J genes are TRBV28 and TRBJ2-5; the D is unclear. The germline CDR1 and CDR2 sequences are MDHEN and SYDVKM. Trimming pared 11 bases from V and 2 bases from J, leaving 3 bases between. The CDR3 has 9 residues. CDR3 sequence: CAPQETQYF. As DNA, the CDR3 is TGTGCCCCTCAAGAGACCCAGTACTTC.

V is TRBV10-3 and J is TRBJ1-4; tentatively, D is TRBD1 (5 bases). V dropped 4 bases and J dropped 6 bases, with 12 bases sitting between them. This CDR3 spans 14 amino acids. CDR1 ENHRY and CDR2 SYGVKD come from the germline V gene. The CDR3 DNA is TGTGCCATCAGTGCCCGACAGCCACATGAAAAACTGTTTTTT. This translates into CAISARQPHEKLFF.

This clone was counted a single time. The chain is built from TRBV7-2 and TRBJ1-2; 7 bases are a match to TRBD1. This CDR3 region has 13 residues. CDR1 SGHTA and CDR2 FQGNSA come from the germline V gene. V lost 5 bases to trimming and J lost 7 bases; unmatched junction nucleotides: 7. In DNA, the CDR3 is TGTGCCAGCAGCCCTGCAGGGGGACCTGGCTACACCTTC. Translation: CASSPAGGPGYTF. Full variable domain (remainder filled in from reference TRBV7-2 and TRBJ1-2): GAGVSQSPSNKVTEKGKDVELRCDPISGHTALYWYRQSLGQGLEFLIYFQGNSAPDKSGLPSDRFSAERTGGSVSTLTIQRTQQEDSAVYLCASSPAGGPGYTFGSGTRLTVV.

The chain employs TRBV14 and TRBJ2-1, with TRBD2 matching 10 bases. Germline V CDR1 and CDR2: SGHDN, FVKESK. With 2 bases clipped from V and 15 bases from J, the junction kept 10 bases outside the gene matches. The CDR3 is 14 amino acids. The CDR3 DNA is TGTGCCAGCAGCCAACTTCCGCTAGCGGGAGAATCGTTCTTC. Amino acid sequence: CASSQLPLAGESFF.

This clone turned up a few times. The chain employs TRBV5-1 and TRBJ2-7, with 10 nucleotides matching TRBD1. The germline V gene has CDR1 SGHRS and CDR2 YFSETQ. There are 14 residues in the CDR3. Germline trimming cut 1 base from V and 3 bases from J; bases unmatched to any gene: 1. The CDR3 DNA follows: TGCGCCAGCAGCTTGCGGACAGGGGGCTACGAGCAGTACTTC. Residues: CASSLRTGGYEQYF.

The chain is built from TRBV6-1 and TRBJ1-5; unclear D gene. This CDR3 has 14 amino acids. V was shortened by 7 bases and J by 0 bases, with 10 bases between the two germline ends. CDR1 is MNHNS, CDR2 SASEGT, per germline. CDR3 residues: CASTLSYSNQPQHF. The CDR3 DNA reads as TGTGCCAGCACCCTCTCGTATAGCAATCAGCCCCAGCATTTT.

The gene calls are TRBV10-3 and TRBJ1-5; D gene unclear. V was trimmed by 0 bases and J by 0 bases, leaving 12 bases between them. CDR3 length: 17 residues. Germline values: CDR1 ENHRY, CDR2 SYGVKD. In nucleotides, the CDR3 is TGTGCCATCAGTGAGTCGAAAATGGGAGATAGCAATCAGCCCCAGCATTTT. This translates into CAISESKMGDSNQPQHF.

The genes are TRBV29-1 and TRBJ1-5; TRBD1 matches at 7 bases. Looked up from germline, CDR1 is SQVTM and CDR2 is ANQGSEA. J was trimmed by 5 bases and V by 7 bases; bases with no gene match: 8. CDR3 size: 13 residues. CDR3 bases: TGCAGCGCCTCGACAGGGCTTCATCAGCCCCAGCATTTT. Its protein is CSASTGLHQPQHF.

The chain joins TRBV6-5 to TRBJ2-7; possibly TRBD1 for D (6 bases). The CDR3 length is 14 residues. The V gene lost 5 bases and the J gene lost 2 bases, with 13 bases spanning the gap. Germline CDR1 reads MNHEY; CDR2 reads SVGAGI. CDR3 residues: CASSTPQGTYEQYF. DNA of the CDR3: TGTGCCAGCAGTACACCCCAGGGGACCTACGAGCAGTACTTC.

V is TRBV19 and J is TRBJ2-7; a possible D gene is TRBD1 (6 bases). CDR3 length: 16 residues. Germline lookup yields CDR1 LNHDA and CDR2 SQIVND (reference sequence). Trimming pared 5 bases from V and 2 bases from J, leaving 19 bases between. The CDR3 is CASSQTWTVETYEQYF. The CDR3 DNA reads TGTGCCAGTAGTCAAACTTGGACAGTGGAAACCTACGAGCAGTACTTC.

The chain carries TRBV27 and TRBJ2-7; 10 bases align to TRBD1. Trimming at V came to 5 bases and at J to 4 bases, leaving 8 bases not matched to a gene. Germline-derived CDR1 and CDR2 are MNHEY and SMNVEV (reference sequence). The CDR3 has 15 amino acids. CDR3 coding DNA: TGTGCCAGCAGTCCCGGGACAGGGGATGGTTACGAGCAGTACTTC. Translation gives CASSPGTGDGYEQYF.

V and J are TRBV5-4 and TRBJ2-7, with no clear D. The CDR3 is made up of 15 amino acids. Germline V CDR1 and CDR2: SGHNT, YYREEE (reference sequence). V lost 1 base, J lost 7 bases, and 18 bases lay in between. CDR3 DNA: TGTGCCAGCAGCTTGTGTAAACTATCCGACGGGGAGCAGTACTTC. Protein: CASSLCKLSDGEQYF.

This clone was picked up a small number of times. The chain has TRBV6-5 and TRBJ2-7, with a tentative D call TRBD2 (5 bases). The CDR3 loop spans 13 amino acids. CDR1 and CDR2 (germline): MNHEY, SVGAGI. The V end was cut by 8 bases, the J end by 2 bases, with 13 bases between. CDR3: CASLGSPTYEQYF. The CDR3 DNA reads as TGTGCCAGCTTAGGGAGCCCTACCTACGAGCAGTACTTC.